This T cell receptor (beta chain) originates from a study of T cell responses to AZD1222 COVID-19 vaccine. This clone was found a few times. This CDR3 spans 15 amino acids. V lost 3 bases and J 2 bases, leaving 11 bases between the germline ends. The germline V gene encodes CDR1 SNHLY and CDR2 FYNNEI. Profiled with immunoSEQ multiplex PCR; TCRdb holds only in-frame clones, not every one. The sample shows 120,000 or so clones, around 83% of them seen only once. Sample: peripheral blood, taken 28 days after the second AZD1222 dose. The chain links TRBV2 to TRBJ1-5, with D uncertain. This TCR came from an adult who received the AZD1222 COVID-19 vaccine. The CDR3: CASSDRGLGNQPQHF. DNA of the CDR3: TGTGCCAGCAGTGATCGGGGTTTGGGCAATCAGCCCCAGCATTTT.